This record concerns one T cell receptor (beta chain) sequence. The data were obtained in a study of blood T cell repertoires in COVID-19. V shed 1 base, J shed 0 bases, and the junction held 13 bases outside the gene matches. The CDR3 totals 20 residues. From germline, CDR1 is SGHRS and CDR2 YFSETQ. Sequencing was performed with immunoSEQ multiplex PCR; in TCRdb, only in-frame clones are kept and a portion is missing. The table includes about 160,000 clones, 80% detected once. What was sequenced was PBMCs or T cells enriched from blood (not recorded which). The chain couples TRBV5-1 to TRBJ1-6; TRBD1 matches at 7 bases. The origin of this receptor is a woman aged 60 to 75 who had recovered from COVID-19. The CDR3 loop reads CASSLYVPGQRSSYNSPLHF. In DNA, the CDR3 is TGCGCCAGCAGCTTGTACGTCCCGGGACAGAGGAGCTCCTATAATTCACCCCTCCACTTT.